The T cell receptor beta chain described here comes from a study of OX40 agonist ivuxolimab in advanced cancers. Study-level information: Mean age approximately 61 years, range about 23 to 80; about 81% male. Three patients, one with hepatocellular carcinoma and two with cutaneous melanoma, responded partially.

V shed 5 bases and J shed 0 bases, with 7 bases lying between them. The length of the CDR3 is 14 residues. In germline, CDR1 is SGHTA, CDR2 FQGNSA. Generated by immunoSEQ multiplex PCR, the TCRdb table keeps only in-frame clones and is missing some. The table lists 58,000 or so clones, roughly nine tenths of them singletons. Cycle 7 day 1, cycle 4 day 1, and baseline were the timepoints at which blood was sampled. The chain is built from TRBV7-2 and TRBJ2-2, with D possibly matching TRBD1 (6 bases). This TCR came from an adult with an advanced solid tumor such as melanoma, head and neck, liver or kidney cancer. The specimen comprised CD4+ or CD8+ T cells sorted from blood, sampled in a trial of the OX40 agonist ivuxolimab. The CDR3 DNA is TGTGCCAGCAGCCGGGACACGAACACCGGGGAGCTGTTTTTT. It encodes CASSRDTNTGELFF.